This TCR beta chain was recorded in a study of blood T cell repertoires in COVID-19. Study details: The origin of the acute and convalescent COVID-19 samples was the United States, Italy and Spain.

Original handling: For nucleated cells, counts were estimated from reference gene primer amplification. Measured with immunoSEQ multiplex PCR; TCRdb has only the in-frame clones, and not every one. Clone size and V and J calls were adopted from that table, with D and trimming inferred from the DNA. The data contain about 270,000 clones, approximately 90% of them singletons. Participant ages covered roughly 18 to 89 years across around 22 US areas. The CDR3 has 13 residues. CDR1 and CDR2 (germline): MNHEY, SMNVEV (reference sequence). Deletions cut 3 bases from V and 4 bases from J, with 9 bases between.

Material for sequencing was PBMCs or T cells enriched from blood (not recorded which). This receptor was taken from a woman aged 25 to 39 with acute COVID-19. The rearrangement uses TRBV27 and TRBJ1-2; no clear D gene. The CDR3, as DNA: TGTGCCAGCAGTTTTTCCCGTCTCTATGGCTACACCTTC. Residues: CASSFSRLYGYTF.